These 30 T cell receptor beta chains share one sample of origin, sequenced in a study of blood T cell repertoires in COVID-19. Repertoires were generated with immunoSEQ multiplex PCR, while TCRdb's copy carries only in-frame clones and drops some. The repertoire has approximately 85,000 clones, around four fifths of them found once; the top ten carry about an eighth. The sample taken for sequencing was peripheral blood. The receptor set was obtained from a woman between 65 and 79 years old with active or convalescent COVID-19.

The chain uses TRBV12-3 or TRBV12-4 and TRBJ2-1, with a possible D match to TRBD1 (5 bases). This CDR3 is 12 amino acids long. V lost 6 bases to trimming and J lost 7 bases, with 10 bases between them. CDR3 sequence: CASSPQGNEQFF. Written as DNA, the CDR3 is TGTGCCAGCAGCCCCCAGGGAAATGAGCAGTTCTTC.

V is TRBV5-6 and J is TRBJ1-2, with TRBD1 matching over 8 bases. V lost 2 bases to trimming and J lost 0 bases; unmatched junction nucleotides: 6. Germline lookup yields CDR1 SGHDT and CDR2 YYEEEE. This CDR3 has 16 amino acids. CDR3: CASSFPGQATNYGYTF. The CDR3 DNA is TGTGCCAGCAGCTTCCCGGGACAGGCAACTAACTATGGCTACACCTTC.

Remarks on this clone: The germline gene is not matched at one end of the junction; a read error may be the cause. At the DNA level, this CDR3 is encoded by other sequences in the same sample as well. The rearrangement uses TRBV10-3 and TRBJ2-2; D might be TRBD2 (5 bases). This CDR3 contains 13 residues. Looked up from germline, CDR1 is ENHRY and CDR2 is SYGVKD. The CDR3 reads CAIREEGPGELFF. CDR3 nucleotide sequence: TGTGCCATCAGAGAAGAGGGTCCCGGGGAGCTATTTTTT.

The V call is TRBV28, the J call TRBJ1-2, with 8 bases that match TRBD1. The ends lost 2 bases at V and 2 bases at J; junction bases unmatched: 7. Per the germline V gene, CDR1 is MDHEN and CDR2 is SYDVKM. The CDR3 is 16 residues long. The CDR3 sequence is CASSLSDRGRNYGYTF. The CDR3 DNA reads TGTGCCAGCAGTTTAAGTGACAGGGGAAGGAACTATGGCTACACCTTC.

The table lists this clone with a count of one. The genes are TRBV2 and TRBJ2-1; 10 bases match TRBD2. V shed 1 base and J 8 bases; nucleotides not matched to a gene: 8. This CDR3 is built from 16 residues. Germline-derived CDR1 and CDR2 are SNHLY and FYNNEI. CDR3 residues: CASSEGGLAGADEQFF. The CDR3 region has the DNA TGTGCCAGCAGTGAAGGAGGGCTAGCGGGGGCGGATGAGCAGTTCTTC.

DNA for the CDR3: TGTGCCAGCAGCTATACAGGGACCACTGAAGCTTTCTTT. Translation gives CASSYTGTTEAFF. The V gene is TRBV6-2 or TRBV6-3, the J gene TRBJ1-1; D perhaps matches TRBD1 (6 bases). The germline CDR1 and CDR2 sequences are MNHEY and SVGEGT. V was clipped by 6 bases and J by 4 bases, with 12 bases between them. The CDR3 contains 13 residues.

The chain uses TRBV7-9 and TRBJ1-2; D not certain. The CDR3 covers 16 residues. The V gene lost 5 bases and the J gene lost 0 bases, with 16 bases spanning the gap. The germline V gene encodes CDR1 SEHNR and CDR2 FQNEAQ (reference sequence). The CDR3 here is CASSASPLAANYGYTF. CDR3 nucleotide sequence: TGTGCCAGCAGCGCATCCCCCCTGGCTGCTAACTATGGCTACACCTTC.

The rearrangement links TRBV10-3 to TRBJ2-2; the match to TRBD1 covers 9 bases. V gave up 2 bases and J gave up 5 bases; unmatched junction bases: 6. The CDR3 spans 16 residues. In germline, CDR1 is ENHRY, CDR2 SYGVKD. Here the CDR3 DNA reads TGTGCCATCAGTGAGGAAGGACAGGGGAGTACCGGGGAGCTGTTTTTT. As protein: CAISEEGQGSTGELFF.

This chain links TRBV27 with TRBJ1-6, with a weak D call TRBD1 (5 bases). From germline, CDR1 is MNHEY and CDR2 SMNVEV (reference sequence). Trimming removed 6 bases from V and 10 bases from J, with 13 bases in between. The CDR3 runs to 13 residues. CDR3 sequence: CASRGHGSSPLHF. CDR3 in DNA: TGTGCCAGCAGAGGACATGGCAGCTCACCCCTCCACTTT.

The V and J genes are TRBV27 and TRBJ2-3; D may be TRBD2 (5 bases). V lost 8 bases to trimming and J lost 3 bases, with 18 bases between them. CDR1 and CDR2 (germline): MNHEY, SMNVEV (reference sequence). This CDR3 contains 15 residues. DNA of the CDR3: TGTGCCAGCGCAAGAGGGTTTCAGTCGACAGATACGCAGTATTTT. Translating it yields CASARGFQSTDTQYF.

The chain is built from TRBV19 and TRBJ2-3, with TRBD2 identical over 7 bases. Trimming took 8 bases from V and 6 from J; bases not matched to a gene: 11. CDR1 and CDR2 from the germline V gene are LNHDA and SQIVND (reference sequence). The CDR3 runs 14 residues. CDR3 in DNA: TGTGCCAGTTCCAGGGTAGCGGGTATGGATACGCAGTATTTT. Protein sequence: CASSRVAGMDTQYF.

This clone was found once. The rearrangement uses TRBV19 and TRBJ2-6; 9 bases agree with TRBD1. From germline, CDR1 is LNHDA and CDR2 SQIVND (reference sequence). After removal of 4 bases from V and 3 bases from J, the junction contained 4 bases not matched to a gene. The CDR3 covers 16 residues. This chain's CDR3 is CASSRGQGGGANVLTF. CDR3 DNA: TGTGCCAGTAGTAGGGGACAGGGTGGTGGGGCCAACGTCCTGACTTTC.

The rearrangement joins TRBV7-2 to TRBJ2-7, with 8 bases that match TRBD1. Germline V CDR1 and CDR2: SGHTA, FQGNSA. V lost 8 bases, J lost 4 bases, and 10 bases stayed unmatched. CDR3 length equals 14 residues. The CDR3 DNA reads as TGTGCCAGCGGGGCAGACAGGGGAACGTACGAGCAGTACTTC. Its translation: CASGADRGTYEQYF.

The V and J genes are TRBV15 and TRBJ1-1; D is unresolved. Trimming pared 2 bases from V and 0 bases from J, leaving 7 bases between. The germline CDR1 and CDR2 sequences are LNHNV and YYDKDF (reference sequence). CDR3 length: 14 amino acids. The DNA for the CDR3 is TGTGCCACCAGCAGATCAATCATGAACACTGAAGCTTTCTTT. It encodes CATSRSIMNTEAFF. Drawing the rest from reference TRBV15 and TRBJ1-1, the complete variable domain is DAMVIQNPRYQVTQFGKPVTLSCSQTLNHNVMYWYQQKSSQAPKLLFHYYDKDFNNEADTPDNFQSRRPNTSFCFLDIRSPGLGDTAMYLCATSRSIMNTEAFFGQGTRLTVV.

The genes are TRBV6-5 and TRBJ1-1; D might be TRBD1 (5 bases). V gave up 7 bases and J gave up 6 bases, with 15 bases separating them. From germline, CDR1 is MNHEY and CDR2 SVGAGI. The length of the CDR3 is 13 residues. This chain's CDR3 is CASTTSGWAEAFF. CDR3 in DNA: TGTGCCAGCACTACTTCAGGGTGGGCTGAAGCTTTCTTT.

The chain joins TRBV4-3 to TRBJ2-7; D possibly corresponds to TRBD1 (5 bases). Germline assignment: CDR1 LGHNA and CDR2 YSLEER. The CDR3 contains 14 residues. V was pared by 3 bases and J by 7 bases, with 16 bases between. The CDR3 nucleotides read TGCGCCAGCAGCCATCAACCTCAGGGAACAGAGCAGTACTTC. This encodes CASSHQPQGTEQYF.

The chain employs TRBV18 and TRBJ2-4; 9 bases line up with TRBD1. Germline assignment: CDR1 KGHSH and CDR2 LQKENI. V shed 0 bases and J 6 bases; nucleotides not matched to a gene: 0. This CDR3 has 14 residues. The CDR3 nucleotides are TGTGCCAGCTCACCACCGGGACAGGGAAACATTCAGTACTTC. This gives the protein CASSPPGQGNIQYF.

The CDR3 sequence is CASSLQGAGNTIYF. The CDR3, as DNA: TGCGCCAGCAGCTTACAGGGCGCTGGAAACACCATATATTTT. V usage is TRBV5-1 and J usage is TRBJ1-3; D is possibly TRBD1 (6 bases). The CDR3 is 14 residues long. Germline assignment: CDR1 SGHRS and CDR2 YFSETQ. The ends were cut back, 2 bases at V and 2 bases at J, with 8 bases in the middle. Supplemented by reference TRBV5-1 and TRBJ1-3, the full variable domain reads KAGVTQTPRYLIKTRGQQVTLSCSPISGHRSVSWYQQTPGQGLQFLFEYFSETQRNKGNFPGRFSGRQFSNSRSEMNVSTLELGDSALYLCASSLQGAGNTIYFGEGSWLTVV.

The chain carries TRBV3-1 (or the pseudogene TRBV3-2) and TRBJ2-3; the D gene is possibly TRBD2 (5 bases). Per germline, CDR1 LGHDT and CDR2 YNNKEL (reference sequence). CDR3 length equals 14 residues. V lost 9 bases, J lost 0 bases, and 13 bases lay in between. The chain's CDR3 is CASSVDLSTDTQYF. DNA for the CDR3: TGTGCCAGTTCTGTGGACTTGAGCACAGATACGCAGTATTTT.

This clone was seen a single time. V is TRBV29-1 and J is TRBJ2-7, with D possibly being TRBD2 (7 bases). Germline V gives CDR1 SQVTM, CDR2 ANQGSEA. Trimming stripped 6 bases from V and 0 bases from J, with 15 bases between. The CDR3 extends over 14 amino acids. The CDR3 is CSVVGGQGSYEQYF. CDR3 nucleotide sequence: TGCAGCGTCGTCGGGGGGCAGGGCTCCTACGAGCAGTACTTC.

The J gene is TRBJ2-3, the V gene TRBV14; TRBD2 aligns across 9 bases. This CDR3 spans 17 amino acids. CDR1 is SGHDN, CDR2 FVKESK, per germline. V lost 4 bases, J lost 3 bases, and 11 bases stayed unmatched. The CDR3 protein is CASSLRGAGGVTDTQYF. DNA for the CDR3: TGTGCCAGCAGCCTGAGGGGAGCGGGGGGTGTAACAGATACGCAGTATTTT.

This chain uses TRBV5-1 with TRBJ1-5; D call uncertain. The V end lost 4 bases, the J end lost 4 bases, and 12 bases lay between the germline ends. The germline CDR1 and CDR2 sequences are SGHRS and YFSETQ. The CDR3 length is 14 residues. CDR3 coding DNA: TGCGCCAGCAGCCCCTCAGGAGGGAATCAGCCCCAGCATTTT. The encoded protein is CASSPSGGNQPQHF.

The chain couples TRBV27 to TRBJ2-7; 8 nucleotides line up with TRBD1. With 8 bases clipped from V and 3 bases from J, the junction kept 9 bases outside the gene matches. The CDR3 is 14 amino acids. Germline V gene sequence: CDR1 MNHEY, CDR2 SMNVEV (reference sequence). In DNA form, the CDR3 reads TGTGCCAGCGGCCGAGGACAGGGTGGCTACGAGCAGTACTTC. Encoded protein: CASGRGQGGYEQYF.

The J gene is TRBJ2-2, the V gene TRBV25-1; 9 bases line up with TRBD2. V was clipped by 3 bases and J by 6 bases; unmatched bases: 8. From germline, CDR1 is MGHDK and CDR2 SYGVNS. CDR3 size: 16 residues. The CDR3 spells CASSDPERGAAGELFF. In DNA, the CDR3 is TGTGCCAGCAGTGACCCTGAGCGGGGGGCGGCCGGGGAGCTGTTTTTT.

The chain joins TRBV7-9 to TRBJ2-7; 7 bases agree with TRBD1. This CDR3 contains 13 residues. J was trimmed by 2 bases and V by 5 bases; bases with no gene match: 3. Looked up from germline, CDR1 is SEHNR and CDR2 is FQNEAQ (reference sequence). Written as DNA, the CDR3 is TGTGCCAGCAGCCAGACAGGGACCTACGAGCAGTACTTC. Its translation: CASSQTGTYEQYF.

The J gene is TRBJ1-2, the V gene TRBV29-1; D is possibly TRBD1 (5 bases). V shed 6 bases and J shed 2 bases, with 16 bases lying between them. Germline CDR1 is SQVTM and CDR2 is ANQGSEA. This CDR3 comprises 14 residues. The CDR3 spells CSVPRHGGNYGYTF. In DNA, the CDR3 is TGCAGCGTGCCCCGTCACGGGGGAAACTATGGCTACACCTTC.

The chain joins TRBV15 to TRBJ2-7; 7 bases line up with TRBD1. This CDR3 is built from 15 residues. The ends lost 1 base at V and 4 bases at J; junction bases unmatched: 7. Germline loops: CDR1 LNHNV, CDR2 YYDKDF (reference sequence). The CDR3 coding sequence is TGTGCCACCAGCAGAGGCGGACAGGCCCCTTACGAGCAGTACTTC. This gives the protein CATSRGGQAPYEQYF.

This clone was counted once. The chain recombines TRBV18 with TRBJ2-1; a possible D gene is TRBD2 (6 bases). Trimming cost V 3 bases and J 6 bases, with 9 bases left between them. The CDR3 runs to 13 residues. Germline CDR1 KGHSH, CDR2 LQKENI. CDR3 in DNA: TGTGCCAGCTCACCGGACTACTTCAATGAGCAGTTCTTC. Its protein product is CASSPDYFNEQFF.

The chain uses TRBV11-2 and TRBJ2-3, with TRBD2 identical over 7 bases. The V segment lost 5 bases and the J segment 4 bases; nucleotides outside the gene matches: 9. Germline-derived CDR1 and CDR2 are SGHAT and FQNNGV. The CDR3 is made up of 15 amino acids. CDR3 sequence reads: CASSPGTKGADTQYF. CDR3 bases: TGTGCCAGCAGCCCCGGGACTAAAGGTGCAGATACGCAGTATTTT.

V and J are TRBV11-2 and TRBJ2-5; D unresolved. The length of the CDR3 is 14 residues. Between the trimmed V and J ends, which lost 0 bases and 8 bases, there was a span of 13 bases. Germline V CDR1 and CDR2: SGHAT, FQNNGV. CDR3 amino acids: CASSLDLALETQYF. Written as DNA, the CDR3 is TGTGCCAGCAGCTTAGATCTTGCGCTAGAAACCCAGTACTTC. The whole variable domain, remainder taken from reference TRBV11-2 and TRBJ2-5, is EAGVAQSPRYKIIEKRQSVAFWCNPISGHATLYWYQQILGQGPKLLIQFQNNGVVDDSQLPKDRFSAERLKGVDSTLKIQPAKLEDSAVYLCASSLDLALETQYFGPGTRLLVL.